These 11 T cell receptor beta chains originate from one sample sequenced in a study of T cells in Graves' hyperthyroidism and ophthalmopathy. Using RNA transcripts as the source, TCR beta CDR3 regions were amplified. The study used the HTBI primer set for a first-round RT-PCR of the TCR CDR3. MiXCR, applied by TCRdb to the multiplex PCR reads, yields one record per CDR3 protein. The data show about 840,000 distinct CDR3 sequences, with about 38% seen just once and over 8% held by the top ten. The sequencing input was blood. Every receptor here comes from a man younger than 30 with Graves' hyperthyroidism.

This clonotype was counted at least ten times. The chain couples TRBV5-6 to TRBJ2-5, with 9 bases that match TRBD1. CDR1 is SGHDT, CDR2 YYEEEE, per germline. Germline trimming cut 4 bases from V and 4 bases from J; bases unmatched to any gene: 5. There are 14 residues in the CDR3. DNA for the CDR3: TGTGCCAGCAGCCTGGGGACAGGGCTAGAGACCCAGTACTTC. The encoded protein is CASSLGTGLETQYF.

This clonotype was seen a few times. This chain uses TRBV20-1 with TRBJ1-1; tentatively, D is TRBD1 (5 bases). Germline V lookup: CDR1 DFQATT, CDR2 SNEGSKA (reference sequence). V lost 5 bases and J 3 bases, leaving 13 bases between the germline ends. This CDR3 has 13 amino acids. In nucleotides, the CDR3 is TGCAGTGCTGAAGGCGGGGCCCACACTGAAGCTTTCTTT. It codes for CSAEGGAHTEAFF.

This clonotype was observed many times. The chain uses TRBV7-9 and TRBJ1-5; a weak D match, TRBD1 (6 bases). Trimming stripped 4 bases from V and 7 bases from J, with 11 bases between. This CDR3 is 13 amino acids long. CDR1 and CDR2 (germline): SEHNR, FQNEAQ (reference sequence). In DNA, the CDR3 is TGTGCCAGCAGCTCAGGGGTTGGACAGCCCCAGCATTTT. It encodes CASSSGVGQPQHF.

With respect to this clonotype: The germline gene is not matched at one end of the junction; a read error may be the cause. V is TRBV7-9 and J is TRBJ2-5, with a possible D match to TRBD2 (6 bases). The CDR3 is 14 residues long. Germline V lookup: CDR1 SEHNR, CDR2 FQNEAQ (reference sequence). The CDR3 DNA is TGCGCCAGCAGCCAAGATCGGGGGAATCAGCCCCAGTACTTC. Its translation is CASSQDRGNQPQYF. Complete variable domain (other parts from reference TRBV7-9 and TRBJ2-5): DTGVSQNPRHKITKRGQNVTFRCDPISEHNRLYWYRQTLGQGPEFLTYFQNEAQLEKSRLLSDRFSAERPKGSFSTLEIQRTEQGDSAMYLCASSQDRGNQPQYFGPGTRLLVL.

There are many counts of this clonotype. The chain links TRBV19 to TRBJ1-6, with no clear D. The germline CDR1 and CDR2 sequences are LNHDA and SQIVND (reference sequence). Trimming left V 7 bases short and J 14 bases short, with 12 bases between. The CDR3 is 11 amino acids. CDR3: CASTDGWTLHF. The CDR3 DNA reads TGTGCCAGTACAGACGGTTGGACCCTCCACTTT.

This sequence joins TRBV2 and TRBJ1-2; the D gene is possibly TRBD1 (5 bases). The CDR3 is 11 residues long. The germline V gene encodes CDR1 SNHLY and CDR2 FYNNEI. V lost 8 bases, J lost 8 bases, and 12 bases lay in between. The CDR3 DNA reads as TGTGCCAGCGGGGCCGGGCGAGGCTACACCTTC. Protein sequence: CASGAGRGYTF.

The chain carries TRBV6-5 and TRBJ1-1; no reliable D call. The CDR3 contains 12 residues. V lost 5 bases, J lost 5 bases, and 9 bases lay in between. CDR1 and CDR2 from the germline V gene are MNHEY and SVGAGI. In DNA, the CDR3 is TGTGCCAGCAGTCGATTGGAGACTGAAGCTTTCTTT. Encoded protein: CASSRLETEAFF.

The DNA for the CDR3 is TGCGCCAGCAGCTTGGTAGGACATATGAACACTGAAGCTTTCTTT. Its protein product is CASSLVGHMNTEAFF. The chain combines TRBV5-1 with TRBJ1-1; D is perhaps TRBD1 (5 bases). The CDR3 totals 15 residues. Per the germline V gene, CDR1 is SGHRS and CDR2 is YFSETQ. V lost 0 bases, J lost 0 bases, and 9 bases lay in between. Combining the CDR3 with reference TRBV5-1 and TRBJ1-1 gives the whole variable domain KAGVTQTPRYLIKTRGQQVTLSCSPISGHRSVSWYQQTPGQGLQFLFEYFSETQRNKGNFPGRFSGRQFSNSRSEMNVSTLELGDSALYLCASSLVGHMNTEAFFGQGTRLTVV.

The CDR3 here is CSVVPVRAGDYGYTF. As DNA, the CDR3 is TGCAGCGTTGTCCCGGTCCGGGCGGGAGACTATGGCTACACCTTC. The chain employs TRBV29-1 and TRBJ1-2, with D unresolved. V lost 4 bases and J 3 bases, leaving 18 bases between the germline ends. This CDR3 has 15 amino acids. Per the germline V gene, CDR1 is SQVTM and CDR2 is ANQGSEA.

This clonotype has ten or more counts. The chain combines TRBV19 with TRBJ1-5; D not certain. This CDR3 region has 13 residues. V lost 7 bases and J lost 3, with 10 bases in between. Germline V gene data show CDR1 as LNHDA and CDR2 as SQIVND (reference sequence). The CDR3 loop reads CASKKSANQPQHF. CDR3 coding DNA: TGTGCCAGTAAGAAGTCGGCCAATCAGCCCCAGCATTTT.

The chain is built from TRBV25-1 and TRBJ1-4; D not certain. The CDR3 extends over 16 amino acids. Germline CDR1 MGHDK, CDR2 SYGVNS. Trimming removed 5 bases at V and 5 bases at J, with 18 bases between. The CDR3 DNA sequence: TGTGCCAGCAGTTTGGTGTCCATTTACTCCAATGAAAAACTGTTTTTT. It is translated as CASSLVSIYSNEKLFF.